This T cell receptor beta chain was captured in a study of shared clonotypes between healthy human individuals. Study-level background: Donors, aged 18 to 49, were a couple of women and a few men. Three CD4 naive, three CD4 memory, two CD8 naive and one CD8 memory plate were used per donor. Whole-study findings and limits: Lower generation probabilities were found for non-shared clonotypes than for those shared by all four donors. Naive subsets generally exceeded memory subsets in estimated richness.

The CDR3 has 13 residues. Germline CDR1 SGHTA, CDR2 FQGTGA. TCRdb's table, derived via immunoSEQ multiplex PCR, lists solely in-frame clones and lacks some. The sample comprises approximately 2,000,000 clones, around 92% of which are singletons, and approximately 0.41% rests with the top ten. A note on this clone: Its antigen is not identified. At one of its ends the junction is not consistent with the germline gene, which may arise from a read error.

Material: naive CD4+ T cells from PBMCs. Noted subset: CD45RA+ positively selected. The V and J genes are TRBV7-3 and TRBJ2-4, with 14 bases identical to TRBD2. The sequence derives from a man between 18 and 29 years old in good health. Some clones in this sample may be carry-over from other donors' samples. The CDR3 DNA reads TGTGCCAGCAGCTCCGGACTAGCGGGAGGTCGGGTCTTC. It is translated as CASSSGLAGGRVF.